What follows are 20 T cell receptor beta chains derived from one specimen sequenced in a study of T-cell memory formation after mild COVID-19. TCRdb called the 5' RACE reads again in MiXCR, with one record for every CDR3 protein. The top ten clones hold 3.5% of a sample with roughly 200,000 distinct CDR3 sequences, 9.5% of them seen once. Sequencing used PBMCs or a T cell subset sorted from them (not recorded which). The receptors derive from a man aged 18 to 30 who had mild COVID-19 (a few samples of this study predate the infection). Cell type and time point are not known.

This clonotype was seen ten or more times. The chain uses TRBV7-3 and TRBJ1-1; maybe TRBD1 (6 bases). V was pared by 5 bases and J by 4 bases, with 14 bases between. Germline values: CDR1 SGHTA, CDR2 FQGTGA. This CDR3 has 14 residues. CDR3: CASSLQGHSTEAFF. DNA for the CDR3: TGTGCCAGCAGCCTACAGGGACACAGCACTGAAGCTTTCTTT.

The CDR3 loop is CATSTDPAAYEQYF. CDR3 sequence (DNA): TGTGCCACCAGCACAGATCCCGCCGCCTACGAGCAGTACTTC. The chain is built from TRBV15 and TRBJ2-7; no definite D call. Germline V gives CDR1 LNHNV, CDR2 YYDKDF (reference sequence). The CDR3 is 14 residues long. V shed 4 bases and J shed 2 bases, with 12 bases lying between them.

The rearrangement uses TRBV2 and TRBJ1-2; TRBD1 matches 7 bases. The V gene end was trimmed by 11 bases and the J gene end by 1 base; junction bases not matched to a gene: 7. The CDR3 consists of 13 residues. Germline CDR1 reads SNHLY; CDR2 reads FYNNEI. The CDR3 sequence is CAVQGFGNYGYTF. The CDR3 region has the DNA TGTGCCGTACAGGGGTTTGGTAACTATGGCTACACCTTC.

This clonotype was recorded many times. CDR3: CASSLSNSNQPQHF. The CDR3 DNA follows: TGTGCCAGCAGCTTAAGTAATAGCAATCAGCCCCAGCATTTT. This rearrangement joins TRBV7-9 to TRBJ1-5; D is undetermined. Germline CDR1 and CDR2: SEHNR and FQNEAQ (reference sequence). Trimming took off 2 bases at V and 0 bases at J, with 5 bases between the two ends. The CDR3 totals 14 residues.

This clonotype was found a few times. This rearrangement joins TRBV6-6 to TRBJ1-1; D is unresolved. V lost 9 bases and J 2 bases, leaving 10 bases between the germline ends. Germline V lookup: CDR1 MNHNY, CDR2 SVGAGI (reference sequence). The CDR3 sequence is 12 residues long. Here the CDR3 DNA reads TGTGCCAGTTTACAGCTAAACACTGAAGCTTTCTTT. Protein product: CASLQLNTEAFF.

V and J are TRBV19 and TRBJ2-5, with D uncertain. Trimming stripped 7 bases from V and 2 bases from J, with 11 bases between. The germline V gene encodes CDR1 LNHDA and CDR2 SQIVND (reference sequence). The CDR3 extends over 13 amino acids. CDR3 nucleotides: TGTGCCAGTACAGGTCAGGCGCAAGAGACCCAGTACTTC. It encodes CASTGQAQETQYF.

In its sample, this clonotype was seen a few times. The rearrangement joins TRBV28 to TRBJ1-5; 9 bases fit TRBD1. Germline CDR1 is MDHEN and CDR2 is SYDVKM. The V gene end was trimmed by 7 bases and the J gene end by 7 bases; junction bases not matched to a gene: 5. CDR3 size: 13 residues. CDR3 sequence (DNA): TGTGCCAGCATACAGGGGGCGGAACAGCCCCAGCATTTT. It codes for CASIQGAEQPQHF.

This rearrangement joins TRBV10-3 to TRBJ2-7; TRBD1 aligns across 7 bases. Germline V gene data show CDR1 as ENHRY and CDR2 as SYGVKD. This CDR3 is built from 14 residues. V lost 0 bases, J lost 2 bases, and 1 base stayed unmatched. The CDR3 region has the DNA TGTGCCATCAGTGAGTCCGGGACAGCCTACGAGCAGTACGTC. Its translation is CAISESGTAYEQYV.

J is TRBJ1-1 and V is TRBV9; possible D gene TRBD1, 6 bases. The CDR3 loop spans 14 amino acids. The germline V gene has CDR1 SGDLS and CDR2 YYNGEE. V dropped 0 bases and J dropped 1 base, with 7 bases sitting between them. The CDR3 region is CASSVGGQNTEAFF. CDR3 DNA sequence: TGTGCCAGCAGCGTAGGGGGACAGAACACTGAAGCTTTCTTT.

This clonotype has only a few counts. The chain recombines TRBV20-1 with TRBJ2-3; 8 bases are a match to TRBD2. The CDR3 totals 13 residues. Germline trimming cut 4 bases from V and 5 bases from J; bases unmatched to any gene: 5. Germline V gives CDR1 DFQATT, CDR2 SNEGSKA (reference sequence). DNA of the CDR3: TGCAGTGCTATAAGCGGGGGAGTAGATACGCAGTATTTT. Translated, it gives CSAISGGVDTQYF.

In this sample, this clonotype turned up many times. The J gene is TRBJ2-5, the V gene TRBV9; 7 positions agree with TRBD1. V lost 4 bases, J lost 4 bases, and 7 bases stayed unmatched. Germline values: CDR1 SGDLS, CDR2 YYNGEE. There are 14 residues in the CDR3. The DNA for the CDR3 is TGTGCCAGCAGCCCTCGACAGGGCGGAGAGACCCAGTACTTC. Translating it yields CASSPRQGGETQYF.

This clonotype occurred a few times. The chain links TRBV6-6 to TRBJ2-7; 7 bases are shared with TRBD1. Germline V gene lookup returns CDR1 MNHNY and CDR2 SVGAGI (reference sequence). The CDR3 runs to 14 residues. Unmatched junction bases numbered 6, after V lost 4 bases and J lost 3 bases. CDR3 region: CASSFQQGLYEQYV. For the CDR3, the DNA is TGTGCCAGCAGTTTCCAACAGGGGCTCTACGAGCAGTACGTC.

V gene TRBV7-9 combines with J gene TRBJ2-1, with 8 bases matching TRBD1. CDR1 is SEHNR and CDR2 is FQNEAQ in the germline V gene (reference sequence). V lost 5 bases and J lost 5; bases outside the gene matches: 11. The CDR3 has 16 amino acids. CDR3 amino acids: CASSKTRGTGNNEQFF. The CDR3, as DNA: TGTGCCAGCAGCAAAACCCGCGGGACAGGTAACAATGAGCAGTTCTTC. Full variable domain (outside the CDR3, taken from reference TRBV7-9 and TRBJ2-1): DTGVSQNPRHKITKRGQNVTFRCDPISEHNRLYWYRQTLGQGPEFLTYFQNEAQLEKSRLLSDRFSAERPKGSFSTLEIQRTEQGDSAMYLCASSKTRGTGNNEQFFGPGTRLTVL.

This chain uses TRBV20-1 with TRBJ1-6; no firm D call. Germline CDR1 DFQATT, CDR2 SNEGSKA (reference sequence). The CDR3 is made up of 16 amino acids. Trimming pared 1 base from V and 9 bases from J, leaving 19 bases between. The DNA of the CDR3 is TGCAGTGCTAGAGTGCGGGCGATGCCGGGCCGTTCACCCCTCCACTTT. It is translated as CSARVRAMPGRSPLHF.

This clonotype has just a few counts. The rearrangement uses TRBV5-1 and TRBJ1-2; D might be TRBD1 (6 bases). Between the trimmed V and J ends, which lost 0 bases and 2 bases, there was a span of 20 bases. The CDR3 spans 18 residues. CDR1 SGHRS and CDR2 YFSETQ come from the germline V gene. CDR3 nucleotide sequence: TGCGCCAGCAGCTTGGGTTCGGGGGGGGCAACTTCGAACTATGGCTACACCTTC. Translated: CASSLGSGGATSNYGYTF.

This clonotype has only a few counts. V and J are TRBV5-1 and TRBJ1-2, with TRBD1 matching over 7 bases. Trimming took 1 base from V and 4 from J; bases not matched to a gene: 4. CDR3 length: 14 amino acids. The germline CDR1 and CDR2 sequences are SGHRS and YFSETQ. The CDR3 coding sequence is TGCGCCAGCAGCTTGTCTCAGGGGGGCTATGGCTACACCTTC. It translates to CASSLSQGGYGYTF.

This clonotype was seen a few times. The J gene is TRBJ2-5, the V gene TRBV7-2; D gene uncertain. CDR1 is SGHTA, CDR2 FQGNSA, per germline. The V and J ends lost 3 bases and 3 bases respectively, with 8 bases between them. The CDR3 covers 13 residues. CDR3: CASSFSMEETQYF. In nucleotides, the CDR3 is TGTGCCAGCAGCTTTTCGATGGAAGAGACCCAGTACTTC.

This clonotype was observed at least ten times. The V and J genes are TRBV5-1 and TRBJ2-5, with D perhaps TRBD2 (5 bases). V was cut by 4 bases and J by 5 bases, with 15 bases left in between. Germline CDR1 SGHRS, CDR2 YFSETQ. This CDR3 spans 14 amino acids. This CDR3 reads CASSRDAGQETQYF. The CDR3 coding sequence is TGCGCCAGCAGCCGGGATGCTGGTCAGGAGACCCAGTACTTC.

This clonotype was recorded many times. The V and J genes are TRBV12-3 or TRBV12-4 and TRBJ2-1; D is perhaps TRBD2 (5 bases). This CDR3 is 13 amino acids long. V was clipped by 2 bases and J by 10 bases, with 12 bases between them. The CDR3 sequence: CASSLRLLGEQFF. In DNA, the CDR3 is TGTGCCAGCAGTTTAAGACTATTGGGGGAGCAGTTCTTC.

This clonotype was counted at least ten times. The chain carries TRBV9 and TRBJ1-2; 9 positions agree with TRBD1. CDR1 and CDR2 from the germline V gene are SGDLS and YYNGEE. With 4 bases clipped from V and 4 bases from J, the junction kept 5 bases outside the gene matches. The CDR3 is 14 residues long. Here the CDR3 reads CASSPGQGPYGYTF. In DNA form, the CDR3 reads TGTGCCAGCAGCCCAGGACAGGGGCCCTATGGCTACACCTTC.